The T cell receptor (beta chain) described here comes from a study of beta chain features in type 1 diabetes. Notes on the study in general: When Type 1 diabetes patients were examined, their TCRB CDR3s proved moderately but significantly shorter in all four CD4+ subsets.

All of the isolated RNA was reverse transcribed, so expressed TCRB transcripts were sequenced. Method: immunoSEQ multiplex PCR; TCRdb's copy keeps in-frame clones and lacks some. The sample includes some 350,000 clones, 9.6% of them seen just once. Donors contributed one heparinised blood draw apiece, averaging about 116 mL. Concerning this clone itself: Antigen unknown.

Material: central memory CD4+ T cells from blood. The sequence derives from a young man with type 1 diabetes.

CDR3 protein: CASSLFGGQPQHF. CDR3 coding DNA: TGTGCCAGCAGCTTATTTGGGGGACAGCCCCAGCATTTT. V is TRBV11-1 and J is TRBJ1-5; possible D gene TRBD1, 5 bases. Trimming took 2 bases from V and 7 from J, leaving 9 bases between them. The CDR3 is made up of 13 amino acids. Germline CDR1 is SGHAT and CDR2 is FQDESV (reference sequence). Supplemented by reference TRBV11-1 and TRBJ1-5, the full variable domain reads EAEVAQSPRYKITEKSQAVAFWCDPISGHATLYWYRQILGQGPELLVQFQDESVVDDSQLPKDRFSAERLKGVDSTLKIQPAELGDSAMYLCASSLFGGQPQHFGDGTRLSIL.